This T cell receptor (beta chain) originates from a study of cytomegalovirus exposure and HLA in healthy donors. Study conclusions and caveats: Cytomegalovirus status, reportedly, was diagnosed with high specificity and sensitivity by the classifier. Most TCR sequences were rare, but some public TCRs occurred in many donors. The authors confirmed in vitro that three CMV-associated chains were specific for CMV antigens.

V lost 0 bases and J 6 bases, leaving 12 bases between the germline ends. The CDR3 runs to 14 residues. Germline values: CDR1 SGHRS, CDR2 YFSETQ. Notes on this clone: Its target is not known.

Clones were sequenced by immunoSEQ multiplex PCR, and TCRdb holds only the in-frame ones, with some missing. Of around 150,000 clones listed, almost 90% are singletons. The sequence was collected from a woman between 18 and 29 years old in good health and CMV-seropositive. This rearrangement joins TRBV5-1 to TRBJ1-1; D perhaps matches TRBD1 (5 bases). Specimen: PBMCs. Here the CDR3 reads CASSLDPGGAEAFF. CDR3 in DNA: TGCGCCAGCAGCTTGGATCCGGGGGGAGCTGAAGCTTTCTTT.